This T cell receptor beta chain was recorded in a study of cytomegalovirus exposure and HLA in healthy donors. The CDR3 runs to 16 residues. Per the germline V gene, CDR1 is SNHLY and CDR2 is FYNNEI. The V end was cut by 4 bases, the J end by 2 bases, with 16 bases between. TCRdb keeps only in-frame clones here, not all; method: immunoSEQ multiplex PCR. The sample lists about 98,000 clones; 87% were seen once. The donors were members of the approximately 110-subject validation cohort (separate from the roughly 670-subject first cohort). Regarding this clone: The antigen remains undetermined.

Whole-study findings and limits: Per published reports, the classifier diagnosed cytomegalovirus status with high specificity and sensitivity. Listed as cytomegalovirus-associated were 150 to 200 TCR beta chains.

The V gene is TRBV2, the J gene TRBJ2-3; D possibly corresponds to TRBD2 (5 bases). This TCR was sampled from a man aged 18 to 29 in good health and CMV-seropositive. Sequencing was performed on PBMCs. CDR3 in DNA: TGTGCCAGCAGTGGGACGGCTAGCCTTGTCACAGATACGCAGTATTTT. It specifies CASSGTASLVTDTQYF.